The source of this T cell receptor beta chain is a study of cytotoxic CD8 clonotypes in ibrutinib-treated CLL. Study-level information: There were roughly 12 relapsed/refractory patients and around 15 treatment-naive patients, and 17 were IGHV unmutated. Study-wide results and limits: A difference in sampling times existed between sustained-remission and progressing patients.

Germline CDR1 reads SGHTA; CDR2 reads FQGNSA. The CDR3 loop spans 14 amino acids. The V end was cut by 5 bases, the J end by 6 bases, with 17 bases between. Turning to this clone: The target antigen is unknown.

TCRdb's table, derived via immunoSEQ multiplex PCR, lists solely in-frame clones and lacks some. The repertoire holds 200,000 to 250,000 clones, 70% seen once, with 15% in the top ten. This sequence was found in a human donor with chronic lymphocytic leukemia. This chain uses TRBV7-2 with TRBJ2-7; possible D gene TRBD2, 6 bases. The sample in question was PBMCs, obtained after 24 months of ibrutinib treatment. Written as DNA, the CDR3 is TGTGCCAGCAGCGATCGGGGACTCATTTTCGAGCAGTACTTC. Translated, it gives CASSDRGLIFEQYF.